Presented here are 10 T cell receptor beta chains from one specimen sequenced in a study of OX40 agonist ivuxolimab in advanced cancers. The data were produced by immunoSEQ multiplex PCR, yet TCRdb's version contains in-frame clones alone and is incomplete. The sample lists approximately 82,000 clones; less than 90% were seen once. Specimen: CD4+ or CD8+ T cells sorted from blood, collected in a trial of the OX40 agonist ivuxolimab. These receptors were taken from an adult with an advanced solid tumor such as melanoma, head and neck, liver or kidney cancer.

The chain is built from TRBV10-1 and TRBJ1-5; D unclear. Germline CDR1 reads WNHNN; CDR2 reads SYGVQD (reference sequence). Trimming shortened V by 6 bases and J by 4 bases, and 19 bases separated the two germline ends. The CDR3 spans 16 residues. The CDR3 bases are TGCGCCAGCAGGCGCCTTTCTGACTTGCCAAATCAGCCCCAGCATTTT. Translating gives CASRRLSDLPNQPQHF.

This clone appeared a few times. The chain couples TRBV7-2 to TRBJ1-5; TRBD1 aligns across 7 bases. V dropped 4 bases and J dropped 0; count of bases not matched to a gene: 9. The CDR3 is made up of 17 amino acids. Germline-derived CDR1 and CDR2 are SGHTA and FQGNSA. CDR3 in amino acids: CASSSGTDLYSNQPQHF. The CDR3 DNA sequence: TGTGCCAGCAGCTCCGGGACAGACCTATATAGCAATCAGCCCCAGCATTTT.

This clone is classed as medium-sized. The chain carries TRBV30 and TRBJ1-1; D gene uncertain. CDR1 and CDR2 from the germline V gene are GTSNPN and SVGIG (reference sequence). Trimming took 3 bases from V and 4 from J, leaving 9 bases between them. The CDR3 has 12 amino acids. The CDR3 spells CAWRGLSTEAFF. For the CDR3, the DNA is TGTGCCTGGAGAGGACTCTCCACTGAAGCTTTCTTT.

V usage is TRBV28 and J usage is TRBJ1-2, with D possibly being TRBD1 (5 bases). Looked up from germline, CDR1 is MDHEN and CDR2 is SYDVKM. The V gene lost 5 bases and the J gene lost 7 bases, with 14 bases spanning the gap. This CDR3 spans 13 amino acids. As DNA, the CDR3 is TGTGCCAGCAGTAGGGGTATCGGTTCTGGCTACACCTTC. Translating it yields CASSRGIGSGYTF.

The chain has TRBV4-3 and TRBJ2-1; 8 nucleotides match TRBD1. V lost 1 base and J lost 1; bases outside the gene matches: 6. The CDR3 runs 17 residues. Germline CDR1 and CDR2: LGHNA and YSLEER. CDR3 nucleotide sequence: TGCGCCAGCAGCCAAGGAGCAGGGGGCTTTTCCTACAATGAGCAGTTCTTC. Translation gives CASSQGAGGFSYNEQFF.

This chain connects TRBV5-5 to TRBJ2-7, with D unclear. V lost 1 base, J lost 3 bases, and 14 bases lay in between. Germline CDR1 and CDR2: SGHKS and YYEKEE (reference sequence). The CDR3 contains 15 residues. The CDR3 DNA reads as TGTGCCAGCAGCTTGCAGCGAATTCCGTACTACGAGCAGTACTTC. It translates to CASSLQRIPYYEQYF.

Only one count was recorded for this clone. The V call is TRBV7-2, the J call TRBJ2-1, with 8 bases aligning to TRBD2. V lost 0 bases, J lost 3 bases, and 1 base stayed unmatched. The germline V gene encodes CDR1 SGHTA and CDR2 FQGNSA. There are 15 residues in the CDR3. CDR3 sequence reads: CASSLATSDYNEQFF. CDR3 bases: TGTGCCAGCAGCTTAGCGACTAGCGACTACAATGAGCAGTTCTTC.

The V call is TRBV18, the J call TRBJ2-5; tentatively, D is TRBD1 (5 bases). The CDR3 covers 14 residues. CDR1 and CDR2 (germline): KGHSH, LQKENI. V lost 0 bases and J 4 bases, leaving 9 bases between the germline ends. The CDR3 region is CASSPPATVETQYF. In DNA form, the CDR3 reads TGTGCCAGCTCACCACCGGCGACAGTAGAGACCCAGTACTTC.

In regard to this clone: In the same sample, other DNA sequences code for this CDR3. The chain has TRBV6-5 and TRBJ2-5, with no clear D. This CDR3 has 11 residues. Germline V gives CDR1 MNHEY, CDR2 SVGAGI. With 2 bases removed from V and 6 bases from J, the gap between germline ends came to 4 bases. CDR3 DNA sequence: TGTGCCAGCAGTTACCGGAAGACCCAGTACTTC. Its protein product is CASSYRKTQYF.

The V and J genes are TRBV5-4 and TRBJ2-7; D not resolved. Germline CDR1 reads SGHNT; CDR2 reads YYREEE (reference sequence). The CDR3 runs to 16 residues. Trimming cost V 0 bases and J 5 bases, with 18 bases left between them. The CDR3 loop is CASSLDPLPSANEQYF. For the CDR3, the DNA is TGTGCCAGCAGCTTGGATCCCCTCCCCAGCGCGAACGAGCAGTACTTC. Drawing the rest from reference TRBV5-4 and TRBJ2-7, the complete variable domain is ETGVTQSPTHLIKTRGQQVTLRCSSQSGHNTVSWYQQALGQGPQFIFQYYREEENGRGNFPPRFSGLQFPNYSSELNVNALELDDSALYLCASSLDPLPSANEQYFGPGTRLTVT.